What follows is one T cell receptor (beta chain) and its context. The sample carries other DNA sequences with the same CDR3. The data belong to a study of blood T cell repertoires in COVID-19. The length of the CDR3 is 15 residues. The germline V gene has CDR1 LNHDA and CDR2 SQIVND (reference sequence). Trimming cost V 5 bases and J 1 base; bases outside gene matches: 6. Clones were sequenced by immunoSEQ multiplex PCR, and TCRdb holds only the in-frame ones, with some missing. The sample includes 150,000 or so clones, about 90% of them seen just once. J is TRBJ1-1 and V is TRBV19; TRBD1 agrees at 8 bases. The receptor was derived from a man aged 30 to 39 with COVID-19, enrolled during active disease. Sequencing was done on a sample of peripheral blood. The CDR3 sequence is CASSLQGAGNTEAFF. DNA for the CDR3: TGTGCCAGTAGTCTGCAGGGGGCCGGGAACACTGAAGCTTTCTTT.